Below, 25 T cell receptor beta chains from the same sample are listed, as sequenced in a study of blood T cell repertoires in COVID-19 (dated by TCRdb to 2019 to 2021). To prepare the library, the immunoSEQ multiplex PCR assay was applied. TCRdb carries this immuneACCESS record with in-frame sequences only. Its versions omit some clonotypes, under half of them owing to an unresolved V gene in the studies checked, with the rest unexplained. This sample lists around 130,000 clones; 84% were detected once. The ten largest clones represent about 2.3% of the sample. Sequenced input: PBMCs or T cells enriched from blood (not recorded which). Every receptor here comes from a man aged 40-55 years with acute COVID-19.

V is TRBV30 and J is TRBJ1-5; D gene ambiguous. V dropped 6 bases and J dropped 6 bases, with 9 bases sitting between them. Germline V lookup: CDR1 GTSNPN, CDR2 SVGIG (reference sequence). The CDR3 length is 11 residues. CDR3 in DNA: TGTGCCTGCGGGAGGTCTCAGCCCCAGCATTTT. Translated, it gives CACGRSQPQHF.

The chain carries TRBV7-2 and TRBJ2-7; 8 bases agree with TRBD1. Germline V lookup: CDR1 SGHTA, CDR2 FQGNSA. V lost 7 bases, J lost 5 bases, and 10 bases stayed unmatched. This CDR3 region has 14 residues. DNA for the CDR3: TGTGCCAGCACCTTGGACAGGGCGGGCAACGAGCAGTACTTC. Encoded protein: CASTLDRAGNEQYF.

The chain employs TRBV4-2 and TRBJ2-1; 8 bases line up with TRBD2. The CDR3 runs 16 residues. V gave up 0 bases and J gave up 7 bases; unmatched junction bases: 8. The germline V gene has CDR1 LGHNA and CDR2 YNFKEQ. The CDR3 nucleotides are TGTGCCAGCAGCCAAGATCCCGGGAGGGCACGGAATGAGCAGTTCTTC. It translates to CASSQDPGRARNEQFF.

The sample holds one count of this clone. V and J are TRBV3-1 (or the pseudogene TRBV3-2) and TRBJ2-7; 7 bases match TRBD1. V shed 2 bases and J 5 bases; nucleotides not matched to a gene: 3. Germline CDR1 is LGHDT and CDR2 is YNNKEL (reference sequence). The CDR3 sequence is 13 residues long. In DNA form, the CDR3 reads TGTGCCAGCAGCCAACAACAGGGGAACGAGCAGTACTTC. Residues: CASSQQQGNEQYF.

In its sample, this clone was seen once. The chain is built from TRBV7-9 and TRBJ2-7; no clear D. Deletions cut 5 bases from V and 5 bases from J, with 19 bases between. This CDR3 is built from 15 residues. CDR1 is SEHNR, CDR2 FQNEAQ, per germline (reference sequence). The CDR3 DNA reads as TGTGCCAGCAGCCCCAAACCAGGAACAGTCAACGAGCAGTACTTC. It codes for CASSPKPGTVNEQYF.

This chain uses TRBV9 with TRBJ2-7; 9 nucleotides match TRBD2. This CDR3 is built from 14 residues. Germline trimming cut 2 bases from V and 1 base from J; bases unmatched to any gene: 1. Germline V lookup: CDR1 SGDLS, CDR2 YYNGEE. In DNA form, the CDR3 reads TGTGCCAGCAGCGTCGGACTAGCGTCCTACGAGCAGTACTTC. Amino acid sequence: CASSVGLASYEQYF.

This CDR3 is CASSRGGGTGITGELFF. DNA for the CDR3: TGTGCCAGCAGCCGAGGAGGGGGGACAGGGATCACCGGGGAGCTGTTTTTT. V and J are TRBV14 and TRBJ2-2; TRBD1 aligns across 9 bases. Germline V lookup: CDR1 SGHDN, CDR2 FVKESK. V gave up 4 bases and J gave up 4 bases; unmatched junction bases: 10. The CDR3 is 17 amino acids.

The gene calls are TRBV28 and TRBJ1-2, with TRBD1 as a possible D gene (5 bases). Germline CDR1 and CDR2: MDHEN and SYDVKM. This CDR3 is built from 15 residues. Trimming pared 5 bases from V and 2 bases from J, leaving 15 bases between. The CDR3 DNA reads as TGTGCCAGCAGTCCCCCTACAGGAAGGAACTATGGCTACACCTTC. Translated: CASSPPTGRNYGYTF.

The chain is built from TRBV6-1 and TRBJ1-5, with TRBD1 matching over 9 bases. The CDR3 sequence is 16 residues long. V was clipped by 3 bases and J by 6 bases; unmatched bases: 9. Germline V gene lookup returns CDR1 MNHNS and CDR2 SASEGT. The DNA for the CDR3 is TGTGCCAGCAGTGAGCCGGGACAGGGTGAAGGTCAGCCCCAGCATTTT. Its translation: CASSEPGQGEGQPQHF.

A few counts support this clone. The chain uses TRBV6-1 and TRBJ1-4, with TRBD1 matching 9 bases. The germline gives CDR1 MNHNS, CDR2 SASEGT. The CDR3 has 16 amino acids. The V gene end was trimmed by 4 bases and the J gene end by 3 bases; junction bases not matched to a gene: 6. In nucleotides, the CDR3 is TGTGCCAGCAGTGCAAGGACAGGGGCGGCTAATGAAAAACTGTTTTTT. Residues: CASSARTGAANEKLFF.

The chain couples TRBV21-1 to TRBJ2-5; TRBD2 is taken as the D call from the table, unchecked against the DNA. TRBV21-1 is classified as a pseudogene. CDR3 length: 18 amino acids. DNA of the CDR3: TGTGCCAGCAGCACCTCTAGGGAACTAGCGGGAGGGCCAGAGACCCAGTACTTC. This encodes CASSTSRELAGGPETQYF.

The rearrangement links TRBV7-3 to TRBJ1-2; TRBD1 might be the D (5 bases). Germline CDR1 reads SGHTA; CDR2 reads FQGTGA. The CDR3 sequence is 13 residues long. Trimming removed 7 bases at V and 4 bases at J, with 13 bases between. Written as DNA, the CDR3 is TGTGCCAGCACCCCGGGGGGAGGCTATGGCTACACCTTC. Protein product: CASTPGGGYGYTF.

V is TRBV9 and J is TRBJ2-6, with D maybe TRBD2 (5 bases). The V gene lost 4 bases and the J gene lost 0 bases, with 8 bases spanning the gap. The CDR3 length is 15 residues. Germline V gives CDR1 SGDLS, CDR2 YYNGEE. CDR3 region: CASSFRDSGANVLTF. CDR3 DNA sequence: TGTGCCAGCAGCTTCCGGGACTCTGGGGCCAACGTCCTGACTTTC.

The chain has TRBV2 and TRBJ1-2; 7 bases fit TRBD1. Germline assignment: CDR1 SNHLY and CDR2 FYNNEI. CDR3 length equals 13 residues. V trimming: 2 bases; J trimming: 5 bases; junction bases outside the gene matches: 2. The CDR3 is CASSEQQGYGYTF. CDR3 DNA sequence: TGTGCCAGCAGTGAACAACAGGGGTATGGCTACACCTTC.

The chain joins TRBV6-5 to TRBJ2-1, with 7 bases matching TRBD1. This CDR3 has 15 amino acids. CDR1 is MNHEY and CDR2 is SVGAGI in the germline V gene. J gave up 1 base and V 5 bases, and 5 bases lay outside the gene matches. The CDR3 nucleotides are TGTGCCAGCAGTCCGACAGGGCCTTCCTACAATGAGCAGTTCTTC. Its protein is CASSPTGPSYNEQFF.

This clone was observed many times. The V gene is TRBV27, the J gene TRBJ1-6; TRBD1 is a possible D gene (5 bases). With 4 bases removed from V and 0 bases from J, the gap between germline ends came to 13 bases. The CDR3 sequence is 17 residues long. Germline values: CDR1 MNHEY, CDR2 SMNVEV (reference sequence). This CDR3 is CASSWGIPSSYNSPLHF. The CDR3, as DNA: TGTGCCAGCAGTTGGGGCATCCCAAGCTCCTATAATTCACCCCTCCACTTT.

This chain uses TRBV7-2 with TRBJ1-5, with 7 bases matching TRBD1. After removal of 3 bases from V and 1 base from J, the junction contained 6 bases not matched to a gene. This CDR3 has 16 residues. In germline, CDR1 is SGHTA, CDR2 FQGNSA. The CDR3 nucleotides read TGTGCCAGCAGCTTGGCCGGGACAGTAAGCAATCAGCCCCAGCATTTT. Translated: CASSLAGTVSNQPQHF.

The genes are TRBV7-8 and TRBJ1-1, with 7 positions matching TRBD1. CDR1 and CDR2 from the germline V gene are SGHVS and FQNEAQ. V trimming: 4 bases; J trimming: 7 bases; junction bases outside the gene matches: 15. The CDR3 loop spans 16 amino acids. The CDR3 DNA sequence: TGTGCCAGCAGCTCCAGACCGACAGGGCGGATCGATGAAGCTTTCTTT. This codes for CASSSRPTGRIDEAFF.

The chain links TRBV23-1 to TRBJ1-4; 7 bases align to TRBD1. TRBV23-1 is given ORF status, its function remaining uncertain. The CDR3 covers 20 residues. Germline trimming cut 7 bases from V and 0 bases from J; bases unmatched to any gene: 20. The CDR3 loop is CASKSPRTGRPVATNEKLFF. The CDR3, as DNA: TGCGCCAGCAAGTCACCCCGGACAGGAAGGCCCGTAGCAACTAATGAAAAACTGTTTTTT.

This clone was counted between two and nine times. The V gene is TRBV11-2, the J gene TRBJ2-3; no clear D. Trimming cost V 0 bases and J 1 base, with 8 bases left between them. The CDR3 is 15 amino acids. Germline CDR1 reads SGHAT; CDR2 reads FQNNGV. In DNA form, the CDR3 reads TGTGCCAGCAGCTTAGAACGTTTAGGCACAGATACGCAGTATTTT. The encoded protein is CASSLERLGTDTQYF. The full variable domain, rest sourced from reference TRBV11-2 and TRBJ2-3, is EAGVAQSPRYKIIEKRQSVAFWCNPISGHATLYWYQQILGQGPKLLIQFQNNGVVDDSQLPKDRFSAERLKGVDSTLKIQPAKLEDSAVYLCASSLERLGTDTQYFGPGTRLTVL.

The J gene is TRBJ2-7, the V gene TRBV5-6; 7 nucleotides line up with TRBD2. V lost 4 bases and J lost 0; bases outside the gene matches: 10. The CDR3 loop spans 16 amino acids. Per germline, CDR1 SGHDT and CDR2 YYEEEE. In DNA form, the CDR3 reads TGTGCCAGCAGCCTCATGGGACTACTGAGCTCCTACGAGCAGTACTTC. This codes for CASSLMGLLSSYEQYF.

The V gene is TRBV7-9, the J gene TRBJ1-2, with D tentatively TRBD1 (5 bases). The CDR3 is 15 amino acids. Trimming removed 4 bases at V and 4 bases at J, with 16 bases between. CDR1 and CDR2 (germline): SEHNR, FQNEAQ (reference sequence). As DNA, the CDR3 is TGTGCCAGCAGCTCCGGGACTCTCTACATCTATGGCTACACCTTC. Translation: CASSSGTLYIYGYTF.

This clone was detected only once. The genes are TRBV27 and TRBJ1-4, with 7 nucleotides matching TRBD1. V shed 2 bases, J shed 2 bases, and the junction held 11 bases outside the gene matches. Germline-derived CDR1 and CDR2 are MNHEY and SMNVEV (reference sequence). This CDR3 spans 18 amino acids. CDR3 loop: CASSLEGRQGVTNEKLFF. The CDR3 nucleotides are TGTGCCAGCAGTTTAGAAGGCCGACAGGGAGTTACTAATGAAAAACTGTTTTTT.

The genes are TRBV5-8 and TRBJ2-7, with 12 bases that match TRBD2. Germline values: CDR1 SGHTS, CDR2 YDEGEE. This CDR3 contains 15 residues. J gave up 3 bases and V 5 bases, and 6 bases lay outside the gene matches. The CDR3 DNA is TGTGCCAGCAGTCGGACTAGCGGGATGTACTACGAGCAGTACTTC. Amino acid sequence: CASSRTSGMYYEQYF.

The chain joins TRBV5-6 to TRBJ2-7, with D possibly TRBD1 on 5 matching bases. Trimming took off 2 bases at V and 4 bases at J, with 10 bases between the two ends. Germline CDR1 SGHDT, CDR2 YYEEEE. There are 13 residues in the CDR3. The CDR3 spells CASSFRAGYEQYF. The CDR3 region has the DNA TGTGCCAGCAGCTTCCGGGCAGGGTACGAGCAGTACTTC.